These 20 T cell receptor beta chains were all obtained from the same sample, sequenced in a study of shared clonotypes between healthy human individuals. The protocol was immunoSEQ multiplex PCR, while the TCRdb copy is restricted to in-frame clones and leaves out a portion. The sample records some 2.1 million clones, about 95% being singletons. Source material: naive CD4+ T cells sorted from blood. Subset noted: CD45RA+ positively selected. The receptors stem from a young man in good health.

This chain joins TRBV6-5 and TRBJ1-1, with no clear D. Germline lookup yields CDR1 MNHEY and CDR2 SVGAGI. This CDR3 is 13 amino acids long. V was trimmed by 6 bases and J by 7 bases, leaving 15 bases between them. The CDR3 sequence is CASSAGRTIEAFF. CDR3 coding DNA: TGTGCCAGCAGCGCCGGACGGACCATTGAAGCTTTCTTT.

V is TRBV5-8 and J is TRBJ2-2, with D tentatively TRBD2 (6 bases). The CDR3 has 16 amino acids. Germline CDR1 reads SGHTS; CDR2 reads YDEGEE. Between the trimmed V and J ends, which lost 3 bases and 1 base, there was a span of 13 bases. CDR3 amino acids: CASSWSGRVNTGELFF. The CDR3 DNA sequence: TGTGCCAGCAGCTGGAGCGGGCGGGTGAACACCGGGGAGCTGTTTTTT. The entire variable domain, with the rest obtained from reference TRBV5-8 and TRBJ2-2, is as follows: EAGVTQSPTHLIKTRGQQATLRCSPISGHTSVYWYQQALGLGLQFLLWYDEGEERNRGNFPPRFSGRQFPNYSSELNVNALELEDSALYLCASSWSGRVNTGELFFGEGSRLTVL.

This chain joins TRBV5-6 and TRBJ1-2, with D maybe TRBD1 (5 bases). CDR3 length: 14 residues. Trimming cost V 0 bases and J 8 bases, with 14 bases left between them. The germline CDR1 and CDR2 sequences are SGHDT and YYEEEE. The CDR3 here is CASSLAFQGSGYTF. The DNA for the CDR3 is TGTGCCAGCAGCTTGGCCTTTCAGGGAAGCGGCTACACCTTC. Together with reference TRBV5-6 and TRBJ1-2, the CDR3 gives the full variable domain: DAGVTQSPTHLIKTRGQQVTLRCSPKSGHDTVSWYQQALGQGPQFIFQYYEEEERQRGNFPDRFSGHQFPNYSSELNVNALLLGDSALYLCASSLAFQGSGYTFGSGTRLTVV.

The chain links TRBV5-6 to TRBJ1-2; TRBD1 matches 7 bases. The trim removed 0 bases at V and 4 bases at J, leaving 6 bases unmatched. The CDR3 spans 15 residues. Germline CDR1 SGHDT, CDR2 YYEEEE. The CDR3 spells CASSLAARGSYGYTF. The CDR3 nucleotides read TGTGCCAGCAGCTTGGCTGCCAGGGGGAGCTATGGCTACACCTTC.

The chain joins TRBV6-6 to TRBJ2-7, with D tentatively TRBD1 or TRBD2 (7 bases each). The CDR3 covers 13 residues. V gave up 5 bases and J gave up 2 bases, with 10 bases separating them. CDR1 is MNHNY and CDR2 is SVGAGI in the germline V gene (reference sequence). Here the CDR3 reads CASSQGGTYEQYF. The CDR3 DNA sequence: TGTGCCAGCAGTCAGGGGGGGACCTACGAGCAGTACTTC.

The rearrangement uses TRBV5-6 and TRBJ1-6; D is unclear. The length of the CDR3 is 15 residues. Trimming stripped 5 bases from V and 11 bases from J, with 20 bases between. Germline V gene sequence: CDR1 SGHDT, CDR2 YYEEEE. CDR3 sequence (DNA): TGTGCCAGCAGGTTAGAGGACGGCACGATGACACCCCTCCACTTT. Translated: CASRLEDGTMTPLHF.

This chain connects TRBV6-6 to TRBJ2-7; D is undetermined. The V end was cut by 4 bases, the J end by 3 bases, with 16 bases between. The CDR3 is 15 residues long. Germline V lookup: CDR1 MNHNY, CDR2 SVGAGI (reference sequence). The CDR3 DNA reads TGTGCCAGCAGTTCTGGCCCGGACCGTATCTACGAGCAGTACTTC. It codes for CASSSGPDRIYEQYF.

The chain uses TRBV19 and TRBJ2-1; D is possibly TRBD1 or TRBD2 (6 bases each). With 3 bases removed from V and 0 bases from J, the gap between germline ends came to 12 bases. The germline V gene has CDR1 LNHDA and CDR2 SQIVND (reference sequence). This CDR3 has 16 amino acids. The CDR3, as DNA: TGTGCCAGTAGTATCGGGGGCTTCAGCTCCTACAATGAGCAGTTCTTC. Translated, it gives CASSIGGFSSYNEQFF.

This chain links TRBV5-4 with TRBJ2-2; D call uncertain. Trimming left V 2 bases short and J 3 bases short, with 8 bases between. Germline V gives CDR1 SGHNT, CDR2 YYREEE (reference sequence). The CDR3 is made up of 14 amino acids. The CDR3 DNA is TGTGCCAGCAGCTTTTCCCCGGACACCGGGGAGCTGTTTTTT. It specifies CASSFSPDTGELFF.

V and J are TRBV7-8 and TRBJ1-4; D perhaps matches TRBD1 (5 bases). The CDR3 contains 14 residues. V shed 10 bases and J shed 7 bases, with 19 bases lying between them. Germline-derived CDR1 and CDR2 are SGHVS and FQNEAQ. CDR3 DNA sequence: TGTGCCACCGCTACCCGGGACCGAGGTGAAAAACTGTTTTTT. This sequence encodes CATATRDRGEKLFF.

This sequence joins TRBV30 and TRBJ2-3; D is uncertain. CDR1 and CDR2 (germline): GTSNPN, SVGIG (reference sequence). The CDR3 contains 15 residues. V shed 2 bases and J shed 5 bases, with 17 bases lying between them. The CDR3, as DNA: TGTGCCTGGAGTAAAAACAGCGCAATAGGAGATACGCAGTATTTT. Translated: CAWSKNSAIGDTQYF. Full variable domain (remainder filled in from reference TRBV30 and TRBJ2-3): SQTIHQWPATLVQPVGSPLSLECTVEGTSNPNLYWYRQAAGRGLQLLFYSVGIGQISSEVPQNLSASRPQDRQFILSSKKLLLSDSGFYLCAWSKNSAIGDTQYFGPGTRLTVL.

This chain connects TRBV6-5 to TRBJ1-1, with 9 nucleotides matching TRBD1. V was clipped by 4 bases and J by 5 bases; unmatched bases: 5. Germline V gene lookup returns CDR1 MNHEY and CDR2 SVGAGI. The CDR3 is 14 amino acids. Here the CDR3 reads CASSSGQGRTEAFF. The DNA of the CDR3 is TGTGCCAGCAGTTCCGGACAGGGGAGGACTGAAGCTTTCTTT.

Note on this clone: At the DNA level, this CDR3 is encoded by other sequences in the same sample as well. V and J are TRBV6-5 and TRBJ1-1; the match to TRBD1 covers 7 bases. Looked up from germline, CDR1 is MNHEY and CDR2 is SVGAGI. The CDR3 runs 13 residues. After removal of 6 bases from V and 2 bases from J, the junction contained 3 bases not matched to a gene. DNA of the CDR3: TGTGCCAGCAGACGACAGGGCAACACTGAAGCTTTCTTT. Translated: CASRRQGNTEAFF.

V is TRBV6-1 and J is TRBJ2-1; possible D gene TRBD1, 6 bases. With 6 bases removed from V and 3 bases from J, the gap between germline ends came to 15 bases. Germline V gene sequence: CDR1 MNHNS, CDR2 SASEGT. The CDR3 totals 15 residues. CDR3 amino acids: CASRRIPDSYNEQFF. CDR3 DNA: TGTGCCAGCAGGAGAATACCGGACAGCTACAATGAGCAGTTCTTC.

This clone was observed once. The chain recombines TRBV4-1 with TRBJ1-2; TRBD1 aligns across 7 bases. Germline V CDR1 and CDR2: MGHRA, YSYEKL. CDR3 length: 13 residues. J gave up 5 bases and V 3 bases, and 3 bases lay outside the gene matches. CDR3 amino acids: CASSQTGRYGYTF. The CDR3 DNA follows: TGCGCCAGCAGCCAGACAGGGAGGTATGGCTACACCTTC.

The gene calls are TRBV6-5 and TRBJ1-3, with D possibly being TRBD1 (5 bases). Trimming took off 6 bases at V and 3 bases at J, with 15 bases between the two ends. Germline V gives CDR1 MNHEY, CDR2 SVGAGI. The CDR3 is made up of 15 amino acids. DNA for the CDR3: TGTGCCAGCAGCCGGGGTGGGGGAGATGGAAACACCATATATTTT. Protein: CASSRGGGDGNTIYF.

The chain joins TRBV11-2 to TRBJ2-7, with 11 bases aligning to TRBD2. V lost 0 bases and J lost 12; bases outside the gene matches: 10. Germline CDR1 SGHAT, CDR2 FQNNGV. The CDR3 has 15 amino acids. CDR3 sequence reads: CASSLDSALAGVGYF. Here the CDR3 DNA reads TGTGCCAGCAGCTTAGATTCGGCACTAGCGGGAGTTGGGTACTTC.

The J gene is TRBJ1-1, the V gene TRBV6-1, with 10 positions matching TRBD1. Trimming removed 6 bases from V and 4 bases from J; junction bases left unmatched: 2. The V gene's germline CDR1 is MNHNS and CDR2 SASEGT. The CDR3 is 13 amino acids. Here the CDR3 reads CASRDRGSTEAFF. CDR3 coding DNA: TGTGCCAGCAGGGACAGGGGGAGCACTGAAGCTTTCTTT.

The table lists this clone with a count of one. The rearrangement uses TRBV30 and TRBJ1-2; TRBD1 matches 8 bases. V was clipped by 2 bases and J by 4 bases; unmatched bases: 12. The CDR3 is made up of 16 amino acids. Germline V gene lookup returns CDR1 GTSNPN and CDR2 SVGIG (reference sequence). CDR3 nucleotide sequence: TGTGCCTGGAGTCCGCAGGACAGGGACACTATCTATGGCTACACCTTC. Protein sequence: CAWSPQDRDTIYGYTF.

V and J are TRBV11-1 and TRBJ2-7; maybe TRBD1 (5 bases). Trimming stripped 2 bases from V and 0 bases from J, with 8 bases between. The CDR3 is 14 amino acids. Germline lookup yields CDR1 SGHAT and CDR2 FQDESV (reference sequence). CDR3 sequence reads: CASSLHRLSYEQYF. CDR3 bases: TGTGCCAGCAGCTTACACAGGCTCTCCTACGAGCAGTACTTC.